These 11 T cell receptor beta chains came from one sample sequenced in a study of blood T cell repertoires in COVID-19. The method was immunoSEQ multiplex PCR; TCRdb's version includes in-frame clones alone and lacks a portion of them. Altogether roughly 150,000 clones are present, roughly nine tenths being singletons, with the ten largest covering roughly 14%. Sequences were obtained from peripheral blood. These receptor sequences come from a woman aged 40-49 years with acute or convalescent COVID-19.

The chain links TRBV3-1 (or the pseudogene TRBV3-2) to TRBJ1-1, with D maybe TRBD1 (6 bases). Germline CDR1 and CDR2: LGHDT and YNNKEL (reference sequence). The CDR3 runs to 14 residues. Trimming left V 6 bases short and J 3 bases short, with 14 bases between. CDR3 sequence reads: CASRASGQHTEAFF. The CDR3 nucleotides are TGTGCCAGCAGGGCTTCTGGACAGCACACTGAAGCTTTCTTT.

This chain joins TRBV5-1 and TRBJ1-2; 9 bases map to TRBD1. The J segment lost 8 bases and the V segment lost 0 bases, leaving 11 bases of the junction unmatched. Per the germline V gene, CDR1 is SGHRS and CDR2 is YFSETQ. This CDR3 has 16 amino acids. CDR3 amino acids: CASSLVGGTGSTGYTF. Written as DNA, the CDR3 is TGCGCCAGCAGCTTGGTCGGTGGGACAGGGTCGACAGGCTACACCTTC.

V usage is TRBV7-3 and J usage is TRBJ2-3, with 8 bases identical to TRBD2. The CDR3 has 19 residues. Germline assignment: CDR1 SGHTA and CDR2 FQGTGA. V lost 1 base and J lost 2; bases outside the gene matches: 14. The CDR3 nucleotides are TGTGCCAGCAGCTTAAGGCCCTCTCGGAGCGGGGGAAACACAGATACGCAGTATTTT. Its protein product is CASSLRPSRSGGNTDTQYF.

The chain carries TRBV29-1 and TRBJ1-2, with a weak D call TRBD1 (6 bases). CDR1 is SQVTM and CDR2 is ANQGSEA in the germline V gene. The CDR3 length is 11 residues. The V gene lost 7 bases and the J gene lost 7 bases, with 13 bases spanning the gap. This CDR3 is CSAGARSGYTF. CDR3 bases: TGCAGCGCAGGGGCTCGGAGTGGCTACACCTTC.

This chain uses TRBV27 with TRBJ2-2; no firm D call. Per germline, CDR1 MNHEY and CDR2 SMNVEV (reference sequence). V was clipped by 3 bases and J by 7 bases, with 9 bases between them. The CDR3 totals 13 residues. The CDR3 sequence: CASSFQRGGELFF. In nucleotides, the CDR3 is TGTGCCAGCAGTTTCCAGCGAGGCGGGGAGCTGTTTTTT.

This clone came up a few times. This chain links TRBV4-1 with TRBJ2-1; 8 bases are shared with TRBD2. Trimming cost V 6 bases and J 0 bases; bases outside gene matches: 16. This CDR3 has 19 amino acids. Germline CDR1 MGHRA, CDR2 YSYEKL. CDR3: CASSPSGGRGARSYNEQFF. CDR3 coding DNA: TGCGCCAGCAGTCCATCGGGAGGGCGGGGGGCGCGCTCCTACAATGAGCAGTTCTTC.

The rearrangement links TRBV6-5 to TRBJ1-4; 11 bases are shared with TRBD1. This CDR3 is built from 15 residues. The junction had 8 bases not matched to a gene; V was cut back by 9 bases and J by 5 bases. Germline CDR1 is MNHEY and CDR2 is SVGAGI. CDR3 sequence: CASGQGASGNEKLFF. DNA of the CDR3: TGTGCCAGTGGACAGGGGGCGTCGGGGAATGAAAAACTGTTTTTT.

The genes are TRBV28 and TRBJ1-5; D is perhaps TRBD1 (6 bases). The CDR3 consists of 15 residues. Germline V lookup: CDR1 MDHEN, CDR2 SYDVKM. Trimming removed 1 base from V and 1 base from J, with 8 bases in between. This chain's CDR3 is CASSLSGQSNQPQHF. In DNA, the CDR3 is TGTGCCAGCAGTTTATCAGGACAGAGCAATCAGCCCCAGCATTTT. Full variable domain (outside the CDR3, taken from reference TRBV28 and TRBJ1-5): DVKVTQSSRYLVKRTGEKVFLECVQDMDHENMFWYRQDPGLGLRLIYFSYDVKMKEKGDIPEGYSVSREKKERFSLILESASTNQTSMYLCASSLSGQSNQPQHFGDGTRLSIL.

The genes are TRBV28 and TRBJ1-1; D uncertain. CDR3 length equals 13 residues. Trimming took 5 bases from V and 1 from J, leaving 8 bases between them. The V gene's germline CDR1 is MDHEN and CDR2 SYDVKM. In DNA, the CDR3 is TGTGCCAGCAGTCCCCGGGAGAACACTGAAGCTTTCTTT. Protein product: CASSPRENTEAFF.

The rearrangement links TRBV24-1 to TRBJ2-3; 7 bases fit TRBD1. There are 14 residues in the CDR3. J lost 8 bases, V lost 1 base, and 5 bases had no gene match. The germline V gene has CDR1 KGHDR and CDR2 SFDVKD. CDR3 protein: CATSDFQTGSTQYF. In nucleotides, the CDR3 is TGTGCCACCAGTGATTTCCAGACAGGGAGTACGCAGTATTTT.

This clone was detected once. The chain employs TRBV2 and TRBJ2-2; D might be TRBD2 (5 bases). Per the germline V gene, CDR1 is SNHLY and CDR2 is FYNNEI. The CDR3 has 15 residues. Trimming left V 7 bases short and J 0 bases short, with 12 bases between. The CDR3, as DNA: TGTGCCAGCACCCCGGACTTCTCGAACACCGGGGAGCTGTTTTTT. Protein: CASTPDFSNTGELFF.